Shown below are 23 T cell receptor beta chains from a single sample sequenced in a study of OX40 agonist ivuxolimab in advanced cancers. This table comes from immunoSEQ multiplex PCR, and its TCRdb copy is limited to in-frame clones, with some not included. The sample lists under 55,000 clones; about 93% were seen once. This material consisted of CD4+ or CD8+ T cells sorted from blood, taken in a trial of the OX40 agonist ivuxolimab. The source is an adult with an advanced solid tumor such as melanoma, head and neck, liver or kidney cancer.

The sample holds one count of this clone. CDR3 protein: CASALRGELNNEQFF. The CDR3 region has the DNA TGTGCCAGCGCCCTCCGGGGGGAATTGAACAATGAGCAGTTCTTC. The chain has TRBV28 and TRBJ2-1, with TRBD2 matching over 7 bases. The J segment lost 5 bases and the V segment lost 8 bases, leaving 12 bases of the junction unmatched. Germline CDR1 reads MDHEN; CDR2 reads SYDVKM. CDR3 length: 15 residues.

The V and J genes are TRBV19 and TRBJ2-7; 10 positions agree with TRBD1. Trimming removed 3 bases from V and 5 bases from J; junction bases left unmatched: 19. The CDR3 covers 19 residues. CDR1 is LNHDA and CDR2 is SQIVND in the germline V gene (reference sequence). DNA of the CDR3: TGTGCCAGTAGTATGGCCGGGACAGGGGACGCTGGAGCTTTGGACGAGCAGTACTTC. Amino acid sequence: CASSMAGTGDAGALDEQYF.

The chain combines TRBV4-3 with TRBJ2-3; 13 positions match TRBD2. V was pared by 0 bases and J by 5 bases, with 8 bases of the junction left unmatched. The CDR3 spans 18 residues. Germline V lookup: CDR1 LGHNA, CDR2 YSLEER. Here the CDR3 DNA reads TGCGCCAGCAGCCAAGATTGGGGACTAGCGGGACTAGGAGATACGCAGTATTTT. Its translation: CASSQDWGLAGLGDTQYF.

This chain connects TRBV19 to TRBJ2-5; a possible D gene is TRBD1 (8 bases). The CDR3 has 15 amino acids. Germline lookup yields CDR1 LNHDA and CDR2 SQIVND (reference sequence). V was pared by 5 bases and J by 5 bases, with 18 bases between. The CDR3 DNA sequence: TGTGCCAGTAGTCTGGACAGGGAGGGGAGCGAGACCCAGTACTTC. Residues: CASSLDREGSETQYF.

The chain joins TRBV6-6 to TRBJ2-1, with 7 bases lining up with TRBD1. The J segment lost 2 bases and the V segment lost 5 bases, leaving 6 bases of the junction unmatched. Germline V gene sequence: CDR1 MNHNY, CDR2 SVGAGI (reference sequence). This CDR3 is built from 15 residues. CDR3 region: CASSPRDSTYNEQFF. CDR3 in DNA: TGTGCCAGCAGTCCCCGGGACAGCACCTACAATGAGCAGTTCTTC.

The gene calls are TRBV14 and TRBJ1-2; D perhaps matches TRBD1 (5 bases). The germline gives CDR1 SGHDN, CDR2 FVKESK. The V and J ends lost 4 bases and 7 bases respectively, with 13 bases between them. The CDR3 contains 13 residues. DNA of the CDR3: TGTGCCAGCAGCCCGGGACTGAATACTGGCTACACCTTC. This sequence encodes CASSPGLNTGYTF. Combining the CDR3 with reference TRBV14 and TRBJ1-2 gives the whole variable domain EAGVTQFPSHSVIEKGQTVTLRCDPISGHDNLYWYRRVMGKEIKFLLHFVKESKQDESGMPNNRFLAERTGGTYSTLKVQPAELEDSGVYFCASSPGLNTGYTFGSGTRLTVV.

The rearrangement links TRBV9 to TRBJ2-1, with TRBD1 matching 9 bases. Germline-derived CDR1 and CDR2 are SGDLS and YYNGEE. This CDR3 comprises 15 residues. The junction had 2 bases not matched to a gene; V was cut back by 0 bases and J by 4 bases. CDR3 in amino acids: CASSVGDRDYNEQFF. The CDR3 DNA is TGTGCCAGCAGCGTAGGGGACAGGGATTACAATGAGCAGTTCTTC.

The gene calls are TRBV4-3 and TRBJ2-5; D is unresolved. The CDR3 is 15 residues long. Germline loops: CDR1 LGHNA, CDR2 YSLEER. Trimming shortened V by 0 bases and J by 8 bases, and 16 bases separated the two germline ends. CDR3 sequence reads: CASSQDRGSTRTQYF. For the CDR3, the DNA is TGCGCCAGCAGCCAAGATCGTGGTTCGACCCGCACCCAGTACTTC.

This clone was detected a few times. The rearrangement uses TRBV27 and TRBJ2-1; 12 nucleotides line up with TRBD2. CDR1 and CDR2 from the germline V gene are MNHEY and SMNVEV (reference sequence). The junction had 5 bases not matched to a gene; V was cut back by 5 bases and J by 0 bases. This CDR3 is built from 17 residues. The CDR3 DNA follows: TGTGCCAGCAGTCAATGGACTAGCGGGACCTCCTACAATGAGCAGTTCTTC. Amino acids: CASSQWTSGTSYNEQFF.

V gene TRBV9 combines with J gene TRBJ1-2; 7 nucleotides match TRBD1. Germline V CDR1 and CDR2: SGDLS, YYNGEE. V trimming: 3 bases; J trimming: 0 bases; junction bases outside the gene matches: 5. The CDR3 has 15 amino acids. The CDR3 loop is CASSDHRGANYGYTF. CDR3 bases: TGTGCCAGCAGCGACCACAGGGGAGCTAACTATGGCTACACCTTC.

As DNA, the CDR3 is TGTGCCACTCGGGGAGGAAAGATGGTTACGGGGACCGGGGAGCTGTTTTTT. As protein: CATRGGKMVTGTGELFF. This chain connects TRBV5-5 to TRBJ2-2; tentatively, D is TRBD2 (6 bases). The CDR3 covers 17 residues. V was cut by 9 bases and J by 5 bases, with 26 bases left in between. The germline CDR1 and CDR2 sequences are SGHKS and YYEKEE (reference sequence).

The rearrangement joins TRBV4-3 to TRBJ2-7; TRBD2 aligns across 8 bases. Germline V CDR1 and CDR2: LGHNA, YSLEER. The CDR3 length is 15 residues. J was trimmed by 2 bases and V by 0 bases; bases with no gene match: 3. This CDR3 reads CASSQELADAYEQYF. The CDR3 region has the DNA TGCGCCAGCAGCCAAGAACTAGCGGATGCCTACGAGCAGTACTTC.

CDR3 nucleotides: TGTGCCAGCAGGCCCCCCGGGACAGGGCGTGTGAACAATCAGCCCCAGCATTTT. As protein: CASRPPGTGRVNNQPQHF. The chain links TRBV2 to TRBJ1-5; 9 nucleotides line up with TRBD1. The germline CDR1 and CDR2 sequences are SNHLY and FYNNEI. The CDR3 consists of 18 residues. Germline trimming cut 6 bases from V and 3 bases from J; bases unmatched to any gene: 15.

This chain connects TRBV27 to TRBJ1-1; D perhaps matches TRBD1 (6 bases). CDR3 length equals 18 residues. V gave up 5 bases and J gave up 0 bases, with 22 bases separating them. Germline V gene lookup returns CDR1 MNHEY and CDR2 SMNVEV (reference sequence). The CDR3 protein is CASSPLLTGWNMNTEAFF. The CDR3 region has the DNA TGTGCCAGCAGTCCCTTACTGACAGGCTGGAATATGAACACTGAAGCTTTCTTT.

The rearrangement joins TRBV4-3 to TRBJ2-1; 12 bases are shared with TRBD2. CDR3 length: 18 amino acids. With V trimmed by 0 bases and J by 2 bases, 5 bases remained unmatched. The germline V gene encodes CDR1 LGHNA and CDR2 YSLEER. CDR3 sequence: CASSQDPTSGGPYNEQFF. CDR3 in DNA: TGCGCCAGCAGCCAAGACCCGACTAGCGGGGGTCCCTACAATGAGCAGTTCTTC.

The chain combines TRBV27 with TRBJ1-1, with 8 bases matching TRBD1. CDR1 MNHEY and CDR2 SMNVEV come from the germline V gene (reference sequence). J gave up 5 bases and V 3 bases, and 5 bases lay outside the gene matches. This CDR3 has 14 amino acids. In DNA, the CDR3 is TGTGCCAGCAGTTTCAAGACAGGGGTGACTGAAGCTTTCTTT. The encoded protein is CASSFKTGVTEAFF.

The chain carries TRBV30 and TRBJ1-2, with D uncertain. The CDR3 is 12 amino acids. Looked up from germline, CDR1 is GTSNPN and CDR2 is SVGIG (reference sequence). V shed 6 bases and J shed 0 bases, with 8 bases lying between them. The CDR3 is CACLGANYGYTF. The CDR3 DNA is TGTGCCTGCCTTGGGGCTAACTATGGCTACACCTTC.

By sample share, this clone is medium-sized. The rearrangement joins TRBV7-6 to TRBJ1-3; D uncertain. The germline V gene has CDR1 SGHVS and CDR2 FNYEAQ. The CDR3 contains 16 residues. The V and J ends lost 1 base and 4 bases respectively, with 14 bases between them. CDR3 protein: CASSLVEGGSGNTIYF. The CDR3 DNA follows: TGTGCCAGCAGCTTAGTTGAAGGAGGGTCCGGAAACACCATATATTTT.

The V and J genes are TRBV7-9 and TRBJ1-1; 8 nucleotides line up with TRBD1. The germline CDR1 and CDR2 sequences are SEHNR and FQNEAQ (reference sequence). V lost 2 bases, J lost 11 bases, and 7 bases stayed unmatched. The CDR3 consists of 13 residues. The DNA of the CDR3 is TGTGCCAGCAGCTTACAGGACAGGGAAGGGGCTTTCTTT. Translated: CASSLQDREGAFF.

The J gene is TRBJ2-1, the V gene TRBV27, with a weak D call TRBD2 (5 bases). This CDR3 contains 13 residues. Germline CDR1 MNHEY, CDR2 SMNVEV (reference sequence). The germline V and J ends were trimmed by 7 bases and 5 bases, with 12 bases remaining between them. The CDR3 sequence is CASTPDGDNEQFF. CDR3 in DNA: TGTGCCAGCACCCCCGACGGGGACAATGAGCAGTTCTTC.

V gene TRBV4-2 combines with J gene TRBJ2-5; the D call may be TRBD1 or TRBD2 (5 bases each). The V end was cut by 0 bases, the J end by 3 bases, with 8 bases between. The CDR3 loop spans 14 amino acids. CDR1 LGHNA and CDR2 YNFKEQ come from the germline V gene. The CDR3 region is CASSQDMGEETQYF. The CDR3 DNA sequence: TGTGCCAGCAGCCAAGATATGGGGGAAGAGACCCAGTACTTC.

This clone is a singleton in its sample. The chain has TRBV27 and TRBJ2-3; TRBD1 aligns across 9 bases. The V segment lost 5 bases and the J segment 6 bases; nucleotides outside the gene matches: 9. CDR1 is MNHEY, CDR2 SMNVEV, per germline (reference sequence). This CDR3 is built from 15 residues. This CDR3 reads CASSLPGTGKDTQYF. The CDR3 nucleotides are TGTGCCAGCAGTCTACCCGGGACAGGGAAGGATACGCAGTATTTT.

The gene calls are TRBV5-6 and TRBJ2-1, with unresolved D. The CDR3 spans 14 residues. Germline V gene data show CDR1 as SGHDT and CDR2 as YYEEEE. With 2 bases removed from V and 5 bases from J, the gap between germline ends came to 11 bases. CDR3 nucleotides: TGTGCCAGCAGCTTTGGGCAAGCTAACAATGAGCAGTTCTTC. Amino acids: CASSFGQANNEQFF.